Listed below are T cell receptor beta chains from one sample, sequenced in a study of graft-versus-host responses after intestinal transplantation. Their recognized antigens are unknown. The data were produced by immunoSEQ multiplex PCR, yet TCRdb's version contains in-frame clones alone and is incomplete. Among approximately 92,000 clones listed, about nine tenths were seen once. Here the sequenced sample was unstimulated CD8+ T cells sorted from spleen or lymph node cells, taken before intestinal transplant. These receptors were collected from a human donor who received an intestinal transplant. CDR3s include the opening cysteine and the closing phenylalanine or tryptophan. The D gene is left open where the match is weak. For some rows the clone size is stated as once, few or many, or as a class when expanded; others skip it.

J: TRBJ2-3; size: -; V: TRBV6-1; D: TRBD2; DNA: TGTGCCAGCCGGCTAGCGGAACCTAGCACAGATACGCAGTATTTT; CDR3: CASRLAEPSTDTQYF
J: TRBJ1-5; size: -; V: TRBV10-1; D: -; DNA: TGCGCCAGCACTGACAGGTCGGGACAGCCCCAGCATTTT; CDR3: CASTDRSGQPQHF
J: TRBJ1-4; size: once; V: TRBV4-1; D: -; DNA: TGCGCCAGCAGCCAAGAACAGACAGTCCAAAATGAAAAACTGTTTTTT; CDR3: CASSQEQTVQNEKLFF
J: TRBJ2-1; size: -; V: TRBV9; D: -; DNA: TGTGCCAGCAGCGTAGACAGAGGCAATGAGCAGTTCTTC; CDR3: CASSVDRGNEQFF
J: TRBJ1-2; size: once; V: TRBV7-9; D: -; DNA: TGTGCCAGCAGCGGGCTCACTGATGGCTACACCTTC; CDR3: CASSGLTDGYTF
J: TRBJ2-3; size: -; V: TRBV9; D: -; DNA: TGTGCCAGCAGCGTAGAAGGAGCGGAATACAGCACAGATACGCAGTATTTT; CDR3: CASSVEGAEYSTDTQYF
J: TRBJ2-7; size: -; V: TRBV6-5; D: -; DNA: TGTGCCAGCAGCCTGATCCCGGGACACACCTACGAGCAGTACTTC; CDR3: CASSLIPGHTYEQYF
J: TRBJ2-5; size: -; V: TRBV6-5; D: -; DNA: TGTGCCAGCAGCAACCCCAGCGAGACCCAGTACTTC; CDR3: CASSNPSETQYF
J: TRBJ2-7; size: -; V: TRBV6-5; D: TRBD2; DNA: TGTGCCAGCAGTTACTCATCGGCTAGCGGAACCTACGAGCAGTACTTC; CDR3: CASSYSSASGTYEQYF
J: TRBJ1-6; size: -; V: TRBV11-3; D: TRBD1; DNA: TGTGCCAGCAGCCCACTACCTCACAGGGGGGAATTTTTTAATTCACCCCTCCACTTT; CDR3: CASSPLPHRGEFFNSPLHF
J: TRBJ2-1; size: -; V: TRBV4-1; D: TRBD2; DNA: TGCGCCAGCAGCCATATGCTAAAAGGACTAGCGGGCCATAATGAGCAGTTCTTC; CDR3: CASSHMLKGLAGHNEQFF
J: TRBJ1-1; size: -; V: TRBV7-7; D: -; DNA: TGTGCCAGCAGCCTCTTGGAGGGGGACGCTGAAGCTTTCTTT; CDR3: CASSLLEGDAEAFF
J: TRBJ2-5; size: -; V: TRBV9; D: -; DNA: TGTGCCAGCAGCGCGGGGGTGCAAGAGACCCAGTACTTC; CDR3: CASSAGVQETQYF
J: TRBJ2-3; size: -; V: TRBV5-5; D: TRBD2; DNA: TGTGCCAGCAGCTTCGGACTAGCGGAAGACACAGATACGCAGTATTTT; CDR3: CASSFGLAEDTDTQYF
J: TRBJ2-7; size: -; V: TRBV4-1; D: TRBD2; DNA: TGCGCCAGCAGCCTCTGGACTAGCGGACCTCTCCGCTCCTACGAGCAGTACTTC; CDR3: CASSLWTSGPLRSYEQYF
J: TRBJ2-7; size: -; V: TRBV29-1; D: TRBD1; DNA: TGCAGCGTTGAAGGGACAGGGGGTGAGTACGAGCAGTACTTC; CDR3: CSVEGTGGEYEQYF
J: TRBJ2-3; size: -; V: TRBV7-9; D: TRBD2; DNA: TGTGCCAGCAGCTTAGTCATAGCGGGAGCCCCAGATACGCAGTATTTT; CDR3: CASSLVIAGAPDTQYF
J: TRBJ1-2; size: -; V: TRBV6-5; D: -; DNA: TGTGCCAGCAGTTACGCTCCGGGCGCGACGGGTGGCTACACCTTC; CDR3: CASSYAPGATGGYTF
J: TRBJ2-3; size: -; V: TRBV18; D: -; DNA: TGTGCCAGCTCACCAGGTGGTAGCACAGATACGCAGTATTTT; CDR3: CASSPGGSTDTQYF
J: TRBJ2-2; size: -; V: TRBV13; D: -; DNA: TGTGCCAGCAGCTTAACCGGTGAGGGGCCATCGAACACCGGGGAGCTGTTTTTT; CDR3: CASSLTGEGPSNTGELFF
J: TRBJ2-7; size: few; V: TRBV27; D: -; DNA: TGTGCCAGCAGTTGGGGGGGCGCCTACGAGCAGTACTTC; CDR3: CASSWGGAYEQYF
J: TRBJ2-7; size: -; V: TRBV7-9; D: -; DNA: TGTGCCAGCAGCTTCCGGGGATACGAGCAGTACTTC; CDR3: CASSFRGYEQYF
J: TRBJ2-5; size: -; V: TRBV9; D: -; DNA: TGTGCCAGCAGCGTAGAGGGGAGCGCCCAAGAGACCCAGTACTTC; CDR3: CASSVEGSAQETQYF
J: TRBJ2-7; size: -; V: TRBV7-9; D: -; DNA: TGTGCCAGCAGGGGAATACAAAGCTCCTACGAGCAGTACTTC; CDR3: CASRGIQSSYEQYF
J: TRBJ2-5; size: once; V: TRBV5-4; D: TRBD2; DNA: TGTGCCAGCAGCATTCTAGCGGGGGGTCCTCAAGAGACCCAGTACTTC; CDR3: CASSILAGGPQETQYF
J: TRBJ2-5; size: -; V: TRBV12-5; D: TRBD1; DNA: TGTGCTAGTGGTCCCCCCGGGACAGCACAAGAGACCCAGTACTTC; CDR3: CASGPPGTAQETQYF
J: TRBJ2-7; size: -; V: TRBV19; D: TRBD1; DNA: TGTGCCACCCTAGAGGGGGCCGGGCGCGAGCAGTACTTC; CDR3: CATLEGAGREQYF
J: TRBJ2-3; size: -; V: TRBV7-9; D: -; DNA: TGTGCCAGCAGTGAAGCGCTTCGGGTAGATACGCAGTATTTT; CDR3: CASSEALRVDTQYF